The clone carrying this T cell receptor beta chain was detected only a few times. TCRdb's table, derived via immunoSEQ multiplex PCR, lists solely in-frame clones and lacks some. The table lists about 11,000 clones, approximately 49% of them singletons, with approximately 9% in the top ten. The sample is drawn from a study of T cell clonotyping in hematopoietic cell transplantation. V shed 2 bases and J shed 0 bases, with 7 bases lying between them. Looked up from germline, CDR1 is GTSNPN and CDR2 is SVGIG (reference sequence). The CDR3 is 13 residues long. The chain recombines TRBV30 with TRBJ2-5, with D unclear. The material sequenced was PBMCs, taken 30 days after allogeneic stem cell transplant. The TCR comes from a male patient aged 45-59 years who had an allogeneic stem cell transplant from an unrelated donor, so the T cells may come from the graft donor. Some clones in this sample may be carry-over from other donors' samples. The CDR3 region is CAWSQANQETQYF. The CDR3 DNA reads TGTGCCTGGAGTCAGGCCAACCAAGAGACCCAGTACTTC.